This TCR beta chain was identified in a study of technical replicates of blood from several donors. Assay: immunoSEQ multiplex PCR; the TCRdb copy retains only in-frame clones and omits some. The sample has some 80,000 clones, approximately 97% seen once; the top ten hold approximately 0.18%. This CDR3 has 13 residues. Trimming removed 3 bases at V and 4 bases at J, with 9 bases between. Germline CDR1 is MNHEY and CDR2 is SMNVEV (reference sequence). The origin of this receptor is a human donor in good health. Sequenced input: T cells isolated from PBMCs. The V and J genes are TRBV27 and TRBJ1-2; TRBD1 is a possible D gene (5 bases). CDR3 DNA: TGTGCCAGCAGTTTTCTCGACAGCTATGGCTACACCTTC. Its translation: CASSFLDSYGYTF.